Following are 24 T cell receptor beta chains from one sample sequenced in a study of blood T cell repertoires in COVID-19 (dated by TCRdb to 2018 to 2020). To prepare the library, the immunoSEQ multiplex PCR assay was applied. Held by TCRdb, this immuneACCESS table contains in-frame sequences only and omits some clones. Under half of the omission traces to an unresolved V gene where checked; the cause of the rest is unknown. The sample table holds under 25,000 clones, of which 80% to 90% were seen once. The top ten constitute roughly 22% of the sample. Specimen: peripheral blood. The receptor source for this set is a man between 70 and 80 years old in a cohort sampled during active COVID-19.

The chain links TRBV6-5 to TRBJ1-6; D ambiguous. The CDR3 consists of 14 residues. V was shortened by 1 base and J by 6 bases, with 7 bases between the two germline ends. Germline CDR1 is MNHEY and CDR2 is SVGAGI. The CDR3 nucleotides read TGTGCCAGCAGTTACTGGAGTTTTAATTCACCCCTCCACTTT. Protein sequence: CASSYWSFNSPLHF.

The CDR3 region has the DNA TGTGCCAGCAGTTACTCATCCGGGACAGGAAGGTCACCCCTCCACTTT. Its translation: CASSYSSGTGRSPLHF. The chain recombines TRBV6-5 with TRBJ1-6; 8 bases are shared with TRBD1. The germline CDR1 and CDR2 sequences are MNHEY and SVGAGI. With 0 bases clipped from V and 10 bases from J, the junction kept 8 bases outside the gene matches. The CDR3 spans 16 residues.

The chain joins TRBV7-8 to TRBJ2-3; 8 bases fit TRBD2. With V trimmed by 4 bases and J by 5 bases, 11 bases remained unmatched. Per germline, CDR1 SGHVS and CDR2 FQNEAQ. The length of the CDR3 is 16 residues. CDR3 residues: CASSSPGSGSGDTQYF. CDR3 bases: TGTGCCAGCAGCTCCCCGGGAAGCGGGAGTGGAGATACGCAGTATTTT.

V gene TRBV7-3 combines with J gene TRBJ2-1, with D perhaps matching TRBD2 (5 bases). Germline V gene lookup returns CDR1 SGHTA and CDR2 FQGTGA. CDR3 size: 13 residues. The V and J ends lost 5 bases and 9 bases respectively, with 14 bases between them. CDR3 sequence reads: CASSPGLVGEQFF. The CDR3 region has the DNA TGTGCCAGCAGCCCCGGACTGGTTGGTGAGCAGTTCTTC.

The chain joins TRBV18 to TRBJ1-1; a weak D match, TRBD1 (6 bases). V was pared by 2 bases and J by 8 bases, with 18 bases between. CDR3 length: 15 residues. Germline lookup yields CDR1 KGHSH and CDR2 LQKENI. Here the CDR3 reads CASSPSIRGGPEAFF. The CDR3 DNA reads TGTGCCAGCTCACCATCTATTCGAGGGGGACCCGAAGCTTTCTTT.

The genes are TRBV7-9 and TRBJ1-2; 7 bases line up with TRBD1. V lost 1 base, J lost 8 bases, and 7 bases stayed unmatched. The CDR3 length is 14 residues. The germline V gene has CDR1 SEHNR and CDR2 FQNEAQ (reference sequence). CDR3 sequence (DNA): TGTGCCAGCAGCTTAGGCCGGGACAGAGGCGGCTACACCTTC. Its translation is CASSLGRDRGGYTF.

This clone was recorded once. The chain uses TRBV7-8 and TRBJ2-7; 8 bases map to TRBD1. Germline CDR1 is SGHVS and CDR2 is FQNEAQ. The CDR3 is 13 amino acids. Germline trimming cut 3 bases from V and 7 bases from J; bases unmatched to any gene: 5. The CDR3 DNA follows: TGTGCCAGCAGCTTCGGACAGGGTTTTGAGCAGTACTTC. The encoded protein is CASSFGQGFEQYF. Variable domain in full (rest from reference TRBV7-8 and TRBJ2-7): GAGVSQSPRYKVAKRGQDVALRCDPISGHVSLFWYQQALGQGPEFLTYFQNEAQLDKSGLPSDRFFAERPEGSVSTLKIQRTQQEDSAVYLCASSFGQGFEQYFGPGTRLTVT.

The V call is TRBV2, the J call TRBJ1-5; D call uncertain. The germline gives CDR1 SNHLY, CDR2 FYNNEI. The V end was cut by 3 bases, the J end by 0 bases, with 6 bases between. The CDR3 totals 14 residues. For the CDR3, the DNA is TGTGCCAGCAGTGACCGCTATAGCAATCAGCCCCAGCATTTT. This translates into CASSDRYSNQPQHF.

DNA for the CDR3: TGTGCCAGCAGCCCCCTTGCGACACAGACGACCAAGGAGACCCAGTACTTC. Its translation is CASSPLATQTTKETQYF. V gene TRBV28 combines with J gene TRBJ2-5, with no clear D. V shed 6 bases and J shed 5 bases, with 25 bases lying between them. CDR1 is MDHEN, CDR2 SYDVKM, per germline. The length of the CDR3 is 17 residues.

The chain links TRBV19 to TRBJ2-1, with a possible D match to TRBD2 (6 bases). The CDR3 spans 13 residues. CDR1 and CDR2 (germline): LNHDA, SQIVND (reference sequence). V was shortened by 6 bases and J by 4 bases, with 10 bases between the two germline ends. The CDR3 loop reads CASSGSIYNEQFF. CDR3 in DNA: TGTGCCAGTAGCGGGAGTATTTACAATGAGCAGTTCTTC.

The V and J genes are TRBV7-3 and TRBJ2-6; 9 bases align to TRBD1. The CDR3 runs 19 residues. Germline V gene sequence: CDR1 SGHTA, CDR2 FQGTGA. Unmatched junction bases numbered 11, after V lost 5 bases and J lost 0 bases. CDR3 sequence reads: CASSPRLRTGASGANVLTF. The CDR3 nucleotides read TGTGCCAGCAGCCCCCGTCTTCGGACAGGGGCCTCTGGGGCCAACGTCCTGACTTTC.

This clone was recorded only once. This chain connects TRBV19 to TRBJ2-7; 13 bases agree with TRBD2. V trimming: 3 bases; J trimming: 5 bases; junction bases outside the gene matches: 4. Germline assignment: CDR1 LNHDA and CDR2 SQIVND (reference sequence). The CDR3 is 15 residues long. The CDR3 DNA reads TGTGCCAGTAGTATCTCGGGACTAGCGGGAAACGAGCAGTACTTC. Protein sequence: CASSISGLAGNEQYF.

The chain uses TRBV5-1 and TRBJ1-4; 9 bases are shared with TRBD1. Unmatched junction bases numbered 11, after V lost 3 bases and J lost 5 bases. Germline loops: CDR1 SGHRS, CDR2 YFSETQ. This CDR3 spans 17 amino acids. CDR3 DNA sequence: TGCGCCAGCAGCTCTGGACAGGGGAAACGGGCAAATGAAAAACTGTTTTTT. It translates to CASSSGQGKRANEKLFF.

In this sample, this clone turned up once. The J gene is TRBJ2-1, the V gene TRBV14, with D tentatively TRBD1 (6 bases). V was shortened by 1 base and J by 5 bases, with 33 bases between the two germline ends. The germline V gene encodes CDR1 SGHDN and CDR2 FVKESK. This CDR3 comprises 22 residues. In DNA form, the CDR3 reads TGTGCCAGCAGCCAAGCCCAATCCCCCCGTTCTCACACCCGGGACATACACAATGAGCAGTTCTTC. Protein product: CASSQAQSPRSHTRDIHNEQFF.

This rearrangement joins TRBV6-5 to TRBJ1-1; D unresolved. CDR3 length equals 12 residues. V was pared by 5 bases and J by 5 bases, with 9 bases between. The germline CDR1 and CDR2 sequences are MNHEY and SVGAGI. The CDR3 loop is CASSRTRTEAFF. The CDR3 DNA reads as TGTGCCAGCAGTAGAACTCGGACTGAAGCTTTCTTT.

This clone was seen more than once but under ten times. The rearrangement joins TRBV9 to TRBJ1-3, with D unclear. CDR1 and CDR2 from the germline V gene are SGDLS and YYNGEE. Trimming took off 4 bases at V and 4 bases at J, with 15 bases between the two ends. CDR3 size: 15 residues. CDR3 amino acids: CASSPGRVAGNTIYF. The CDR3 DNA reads TGTGCCAGCAGCCCCGGGAGGGTTGCAGGAAACACCATATATTTT.

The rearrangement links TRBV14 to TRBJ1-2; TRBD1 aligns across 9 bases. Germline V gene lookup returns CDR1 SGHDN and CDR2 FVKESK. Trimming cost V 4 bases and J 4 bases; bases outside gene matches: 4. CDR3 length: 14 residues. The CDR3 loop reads CASSRDRVFYGYTF. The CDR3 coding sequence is TGTGCCAGCAGCCGGGACAGGGTCTTCTATGGCTACACCTTC.

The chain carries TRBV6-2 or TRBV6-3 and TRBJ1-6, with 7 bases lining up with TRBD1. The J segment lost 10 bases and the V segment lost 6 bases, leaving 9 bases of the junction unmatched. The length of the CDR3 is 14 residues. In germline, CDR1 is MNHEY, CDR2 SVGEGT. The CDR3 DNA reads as TGTGCCAGCAGCCGACAGGGTGATGGGTCACCCCTCCACTTT. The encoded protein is CASSRQGDGSPLHF.

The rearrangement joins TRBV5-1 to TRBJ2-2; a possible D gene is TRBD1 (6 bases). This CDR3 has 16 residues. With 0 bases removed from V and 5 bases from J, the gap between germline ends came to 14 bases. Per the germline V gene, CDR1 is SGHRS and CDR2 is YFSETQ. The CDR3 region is CASSLGLGARTGELFF. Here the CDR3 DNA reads TGCGCCAGCAGCTTGGGTTTGGGGGCGCGGACCGGGGAGCTGTTTTTT.

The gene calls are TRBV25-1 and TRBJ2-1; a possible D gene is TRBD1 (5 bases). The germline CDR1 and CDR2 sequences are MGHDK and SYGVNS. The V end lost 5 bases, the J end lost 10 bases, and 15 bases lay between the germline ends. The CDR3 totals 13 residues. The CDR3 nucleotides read TGTGCCAGCAGTAGAGGTACGCGGACAGAGCAGTTCTTC. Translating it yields CASSRGTRTEQFF.

This chain's CDR3 is CASRKGQGAYEQYF. For the CDR3, the DNA is TGTGCCAGCAGAAAAGGACAGGGAGCCTACGAGCAGTACTTC. The chain combines TRBV25-1 with TRBJ2-7, with TRBD1 matching over 8 bases. Trimming took 6 bases from V and 2 from J; bases not matched to a gene: 6. There are 14 residues in the CDR3. Germline CDR1 MGHDK, CDR2 SYGVNS.

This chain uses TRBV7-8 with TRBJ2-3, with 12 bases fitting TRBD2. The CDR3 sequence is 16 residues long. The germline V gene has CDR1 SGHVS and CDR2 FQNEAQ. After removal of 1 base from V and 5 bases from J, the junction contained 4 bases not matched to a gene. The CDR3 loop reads CASSLGTSGMGDTQYF. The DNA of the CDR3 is TGTGCCAGCAGCTTAGGGACTAGCGGGATGGGAGATACGCAGTATTTT.

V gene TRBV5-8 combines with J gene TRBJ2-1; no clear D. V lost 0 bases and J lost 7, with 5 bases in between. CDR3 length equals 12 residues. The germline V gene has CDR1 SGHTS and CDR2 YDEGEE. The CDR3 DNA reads TGTGCCAGCAGCTTGGGGCCGAATGAGCAGTTCTTC. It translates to CASSLGPNEQFF.

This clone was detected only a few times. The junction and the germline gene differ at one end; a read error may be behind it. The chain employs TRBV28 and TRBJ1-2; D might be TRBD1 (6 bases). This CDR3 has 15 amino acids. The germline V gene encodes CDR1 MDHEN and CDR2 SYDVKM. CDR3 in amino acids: CASSAFPQGNDGYTF. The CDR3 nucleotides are TGTGCCAGCAGTGCCTTCCCACAGGGTAACGATGGCTACACCTTC.